The 21 T cell receptor beta chains listed next were all sequenced from one sample in a study of metastatic and nonmetastatic thyroid tumors. Thyroid surgery was preceded by no treatment in any patient. TCRdb re-clonotyped the PCR reads through MiXCR. The sample yields about 56,000 clones, roughly 29% seen once. The sequencing sample was made of blood. The receptors here all came from a female donor with papillary thyroid cancer or a benign thyroid nodule (not recorded which). Some clones in this sample may be carry-over from other donors' samples.

This sequence joins TRBV20-1 and TRBJ2-1; the D is unclear. Germline values: CDR1 DFQATT, CDR2 SNEGSKA (reference sequence). V shed 3 bases and J shed 5 bases, with 11 bases lying between them. This CDR3 region has 13 residues. The CDR3 DNA follows: TGCAGTGCTAGCAACGACACTCACAATGAGCAGTTCTTC. This encodes CSASNDTHNEQFF.

This clone occurred a few times. V usage is TRBV12-3 or TRBV12-4 and J usage is TRBJ2-1; D is uncertain. The CDR3 length is 11 residues. V was cut by 11 bases and J by 8 bases, with 13 bases left in between. The CDR3 spells CASRLEDEQFF. CDR3 sequence (DNA): TGTGCCTCCCGACTTGAGGATGAGCAGTTCTTC.

This clone showed up many times. With a much larger clone just one base away, this may be a read error. This rearrangement joins TRBV4-1 to TRBJ2-1; no clear D gene. Germline lookup yields CDR1 MGHRA and CDR2 YSYEKL. The V and J ends lost 4 bases and 11 bases respectively, with 15 bases between them. The CDR3 runs 13 residues. The DNA of the CDR3 is TGCGCCAGCAGCCCCCCTGGGGTGACCCAGCAGTTCTTC. Translated, it gives CASSPPGVTQQFF.

The rearrangement uses TRBV4-1 and TRBJ1-6; TRBD1 is a possible D gene (6 bases). The CDR3 totals 14 residues. Germline assignment: CDR1 MGHRA and CDR2 YSYEKL. V gave up 4 bases and J gave up 10 bases, with 14 bases separating them. CDR3 nucleotides: TGCGCCAGCAGCCCCCGACAGGTTGGATCACCCCTCCACTTT. Encoded protein: CASSPRQVGSPLHF.

This clone has a single count. The CDR3 here is CASSPSWADTQYF. As DNA, the CDR3 is TGTGCCAGCAGTCCCAGTTGGGCAGATACGCAGTATTTT. The J gene is TRBJ2-3, the V gene TRBV3-1; D is uncertain. This CDR3 spans 13 amino acids. Germline values: CDR1 LGHDT, CDR2 YNNKEL (reference sequence). Trimming removed 6 bases at V and 4 bases at J, with 11 bases between.

The chain combines TRBV7-8 with TRBJ2-6; D not certain. The germline V gene has CDR1 SGHVS and CDR2 FQNEAQ. CDR3 length: 13 residues. V was shortened by 5 bases and J by 4 bases, with 6 bases between the two germline ends. The CDR3 region is CASSPQGANVLTF. For the CDR3, the DNA is TGTGCCAGCAGCCCTCAGGGGGCCAACGTCCTGACTTTC.

This clone was seen many times. The CDR3 DNA sequence: TGTGCCAGCAGTAAGGACAGGGCCAAATACGAGCAGTACTTC. Encoded protein: CASSKDRAKYEQYF. The gene calls are TRBV6-1 and TRBJ2-7; 8 nucleotides agree with TRBD1. The trim removed 5 bases at V and 4 bases at J, leaving 7 bases unmatched. Germline V gene data show CDR1 as MNHNS and CDR2 as SASEGT. The CDR3 sequence is 14 residues long.

The chain uses TRBV11-3 and TRBJ2-5, with TRBD1 as a possible D gene (5 bases). This CDR3 contains 14 residues. V was trimmed by 6 bases and J by 1 base, leaving 12 bases between them. Germline CDR1 and CDR2: SGHNT and YENEEA. The CDR3 spells CASRPTETQETQYF. CDR3 nucleotides: TGTGCCAGCAGACCGACAGAAACCCAAGAGACCCAGTACTTC.

This clone was observed once. V and J are TRBV20-1 and TRBJ2-7; 9 nucleotides align to TRBD2. In germline, CDR1 is DFQATT, CDR2 SNEGSKA (reference sequence). This CDR3 contains 13 residues. Germline trimming cut 6 bases from V and 2 bases from J; bases unmatched to any gene: 5. The CDR3 bases are TGCAGTGCAGCGGGACTAGCAACCTACGAGCAGTACTTC. This sequence encodes CSAAGLATYEQYF.

At least ten counts were recorded for this clone. J is TRBJ2-1 and V is TRBV9, with a weak D call TRBD2 (5 bases). The germline V gene has CDR1 SGDLS and CDR2 YYNGEE. Trimming pared 9 bases from V and 5 bases from J, leaving 21 bases between. There are 15 residues in the CDR3. CDR3 DNA sequence: TGTGCCACCGCGAGCTCGGACTTCTTAAACAATGAGCAGTTCTTC. Translated: CATASSDFLNNEQFF. Complete variable domain (other parts from reference TRBV9 and TRBJ2-1): DSGVTQTPKHLITATGQRVTLRCSPRSGDLSVYWYQQSLDQGLQFLIQYYNGEERAKGNILERFSAQQFPDLHSELNLSSLELGDSALYFCATASSDFLNNEQFFGPGTRLTVL.

This clone has only a few counts. This chain joins TRBV6-1 and TRBJ2-2; TRBD2 is a possible D gene (6 bases). Looked up from germline, CDR1 is MNHNS and CDR2 is SASEGT. The V and J ends lost 5 bases and 4 bases respectively, with 14 bases between them. The CDR3 is 15 amino acids. CDR3 sequence: CASSPRLGFTGELFF. The CDR3 DNA reads as TGTGCCAGCAGTCCACGACTAGGGTTCACCGGGGAGCTGTTTTTT.

This clone is categorized as medium-sized (0.01 to 0.1%). The chain carries TRBV19 and TRBJ2-5, with 12 bases identical to TRBD2. With 6 bases clipped from V and 5 bases from J, the junction kept 7 bases outside the gene matches. There are 15 residues in the CDR3. The V gene's germline CDR1 is LNHDA and CDR2 SQIVND (reference sequence). The CDR3: CASSPGTSGRETQYF. In DNA form, the CDR3 reads TGTGCCAGTAGCCCTGGGACTAGCGGGCGGGAGACCCAGTACTTC. Together with reference TRBV19 and TRBJ2-5, the CDR3 gives the full variable domain: DGGITQSPKYLFRKEGQNVTLSCEQNLNHDAMYWYRQDPGQGLRLIYYSQIVNDFQKGDIAEGYSVSREKKESFPLTVTSAQKNPTAFYLCASSPGTSGRETQYFGPGTRLLVL.

The table lists this clone with a few counts. The chain recombines TRBV6-2 or TRBV6-3 with TRBJ1-5, with TRBD1 matching 8 bases. Germline V gives CDR1 MNHEY, CDR2 SVGEGT. The V gene end was trimmed by 10 bases and the J gene end by 4 bases; junction bases not matched to a gene: 6. CDR3 length: 13 amino acids. The CDR3 is CATRQGWNQPQHF. The CDR3 nucleotides are TGTGCCACCCGACAGGGGTGGAATCAGCCCCAGCATTTT.

The CDR3 spells CASSLPGQDYEQYF. The CDR3 nucleotides read TGTGCCAGCAGCCTCCCGGGACAGGACTACGAGCAGTACTTC. The V and J genes are TRBV13 and TRBJ2-7; 8 nucleotides match TRBD1. The V gene's germline CDR1 is PRHDT and CDR2 FYEKMQ (reference sequence). The CDR3 contains 14 residues. The trim removed 5 bases at V and 3 bases at J, leaving 6 bases unmatched.

This clone was picked up a small number of times. This chain joins TRBV6-1 and TRBJ2-1; D is unresolved. Trimming cost V 8 bases and J 0 bases, with 17 bases left between them. The germline CDR1 and CDR2 sequences are MNHNS and SASEGT. This CDR3 spans 16 amino acids. The DNA of the CDR3 is TGTGCCAGCTATTTCGACACTCAGATCTCCTACAATGAGCAGTTCTTC. This translates into CASYFDTQISYNEQFF.

The chain has TRBV19 and TRBJ2-6, with 10 nucleotides matching TRBD1. V lost 5 bases to trimming and J lost 1 base; unmatched junction nucleotides: 5. The germline CDR1 and CDR2 sequences are LNHDA and SQIVND (reference sequence). The CDR3 is 17 residues long. The CDR3 bases are TGTGCCAGTAGTCGACAGGGGGCGAGGTCTGGGGCCAACGTCCTGACTTTC. Translation gives CASSRQGARSGANVLTF.

This clone was observed a handful of times. The gene calls are TRBV6-4 and TRBJ2-1, with D perhaps matching TRBD2 (6 bases). This CDR3 spans 15 amino acids. Germline V CDR1 and CDR2: MRHNA, SNTAGT. Trimming shortened V by 0 bases and J by 5 bases, and 11 bases separated the two germline ends. CDR3 coding DNA: TGTGCCAGCAGTGACTCGGAGGGCCCTAACAATGAGCAGTTCTTC. Protein product: CASSDSEGPNNEQFF.

This clone has at least ten counts. The sample carries other DNA sequences with the same CDR3. The rearrangement uses TRBV5-1 and TRBJ2-2; D remains ambiguous. CDR1 SGHRS and CDR2 YFSETQ come from the germline V gene. The ends were cut back, 8 bases at V and 1 base at J, with 15 bases in the middle. The CDR3 extends over 15 amino acids. CDR3: CASSPGEQNTGELFF. In nucleotides, the CDR3 is TGCGCCAGTAGCCCAGGAGAACAGAACACCGGGGAGCTGTTTTTT.

The chain couples TRBV12-3 or TRBV12-4 to TRBJ2-3, with D possibly matching TRBD2 (6 bases). The CDR3 loop spans 15 amino acids. Trimming shortened V by 5 bases and J by 1 base, and 13 bases separated the two germline ends. The CDR3 DNA is TGTGCCAGCAGTACCCCCGGGAGTGGCACAGATACGCAGTATTTT. Translation gives CASSTPGSGTDTQYF.

This clone was seen a few times. CDR3 nucleotides: TGTGCCAGTAGTACTGGCTGGGAGCAGTTCTTC. Its translation: CASSTGWEQFF. The V call is TRBV19, the J call TRBJ2-1; D is ambiguous. CDR1 and CDR2 from the germline V gene are LNHDA and SQIVND (reference sequence). The CDR3 spans 11 residues. Trimming removed 4 bases at V and 10 bases at J, with 8 bases between.

The chain employs TRBV4-3 and TRBJ2-1; 10 positions match TRBD2. The CDR3 is made up of 17 amino acids. Trimming took 0 bases from V and 7 from J; bases not matched to a gene: 9. Germline V gene sequence: CDR1 LGHNA, CDR2 YSLEER. The DNA of the CDR3 is TGCGCCAGCAGCCAAGATACGCGGCTAGCGGGAGAGAATGAGCAGTTCTTC. Translated: CASSQDTRLAGENEQFF.